These 14 T cell receptor beta chains were all obtained from the same sample, sequenced in a study of identical twins' blood T cells. In TCRdb, the 5' RACE reads were re-called with MiXCR into one record per CDR3 protein. The sample lists roughly 340,000 distinct CDR3 sequences, 28% occurring once. The sequencing sample was made of PBMCs. The source of these receptors is a woman aged 18-50 years in good health.

The V call is TRBV18, the J call TRBJ1-5; TRBD1 is a possible D gene (6 bases). The CDR3 sequence is 16 residues long. The V end was cut by 2 bases, the J end by 3 bases, with 14 bases between. Germline V gene sequence: CDR1 KGHSH, CDR2 LQKENI. For the CDR3, the DNA is TGTGCCAGCTCACCAACCAGGGACACCTCCAATCAGCCCCAGCATTTT. Amino acids: CASSPTRDTSNQPQHF.

This chain uses TRBV6-6 with TRBJ1-5; TRBD1 aligns across 7 bases. CDR1 and CDR2 (germline): MNHNY, SVGAGI (reference sequence). Unmatched junction bases numbered 20, after V lost 7 bases and J lost 5 bases. This CDR3 spans 18 amino acids. The CDR3: CASTSPYRDSPSYQPQHF. The DNA of the CDR3 is TGTGCCAGCACTTCGCCCTACCGGGACAGTCCCTCCTATCAGCCCCAGCATTTT.

This sequence joins TRBV2 and TRBJ2-6; D is ambiguous. CDR3 length equals 13 residues. Trimming removed 9 bases at V and 0 bases at J, with 6 bases between. Germline values: CDR1 SNHLY, CDR2 FYNNEI. The DNA for the CDR3 is TGTGCCAGTCACTACTCTGGGGCCAACGTCCTGACTTTC. Translated, it gives CASHYSGANVLTF.

The CDR3 bases are TGCAGCGACGCCCAAGAGGACAGCCTTTGGAAGGGCTACACCTTC. Its protein product is CSDAQEDSLWKGYTF. The chain joins TRBV29-1 to TRBJ1-2, with a tentative D call TRBD1 (6 bases). This CDR3 has 15 amino acids. The V end was cut by 7 bases, the J end by 8 bases, with 26 bases between. Germline CDR1 is SQVTM and CDR2 is ANQGSEA.

CDR3 loop: CASGLPVAGRAFF. The CDR3, as DNA: TGTGCCAGCGGTCTCCCAGTCGCGGGCAGAGCTTTCTTT. The V call is TRBV6-6, the J call TRBJ1-1, with D unclear. V dropped 8 bases and J dropped 10 bases, with 20 bases sitting between them. The CDR3 spans 13 residues. Per germline, CDR1 MNHNY and CDR2 SVGAGI (reference sequence).

There are a few counts of this clonotype. V usage is TRBV3-1 and J usage is TRBJ2-1; D not certain. Trimming shortened V by 1 base and J by 1 base, and 5 bases separated the two germline ends. Germline CDR1 and CDR2: LGHDT and YNNKEL (reference sequence). This CDR3 is built from 14 residues. This CDR3 is CASSQVRSYNEQFF. CDR3 nucleotide sequence: TGTGCCAGCAGCCAAGTCCGGTCCTACAATGAGCAGTTCTTC.

The sample holds a few counts of this clonotype. The chain joins TRBV19 to TRBJ2-7, with D possibly TRBD1 on 6 matching bases. The V gene's germline CDR1 is LNHDA and CDR2 SQIVND (reference sequence). The CDR3 extends over 15 amino acids. V dropped 3 bases and J dropped 0 bases, with 12 bases sitting between them. CDR3 sequence: CASSISGAFSYEQYF. The CDR3 region has the DNA TGTGCCAGTAGTATCTCAGGGGCCTTCTCCTACGAGCAGTACTTC.

This chain's CDR3 is CASSPPRKLAQQFF. CDR3 nucleotides: TGTGCCAGCAGTCCCCCAAGAAAACTAGCGCAGCAGTTCTTC. This chain joins TRBV7-8 and TRBJ2-1; 7 bases match TRBD2. Germline-derived CDR1 and CDR2 are SGHVS and FQNEAQ. The CDR3 contains 14 residues. The trim removed 6 bases at V and 11 bases at J, leaving 13 bases unmatched.

This clonotype was observed a few times. The chain uses TRBV20-1 and TRBJ2-1; 9 nucleotides agree with TRBD2. This CDR3 comprises 14 residues. Germline CDR1 reads DFQATT; CDR2 reads SNEGSKA (reference sequence). Trimming cost V 8 bases and J 4 bases; bases outside gene matches: 9. CDR3 loop: CSMAGGPLYNEQFF. The CDR3 bases are TGCAGTATGGCGGGAGGGCCCCTATACAATGAGCAGTTCTTC.

This clonotype was recorded a few times. This chain joins TRBV24-1 and TRBJ2-3; D is possibly TRBD2 (6 bases). This CDR3 spans 14 amino acids. Germline loops: CDR1 KGHDR, CDR2 SFDVKD. V lost 9 bases and J 1 base, leaving 13 bases between the germline ends. CDR3 sequence (DNA): TGTGCCACCCTGCGGCGGGGAGGCACAGATACGCAGTATTTT. Protein: CATLRRGGTDTQYF.

This clonotype was counted ten times or more. The gene calls are TRBV5-1 and TRBJ1-2; no firm D call. The V end lost 0 bases, the J end lost 4 bases, and 7 bases lay between the germline ends. CDR1 SGHRS and CDR2 YFSETQ come from the germline V gene. This CDR3 contains 13 residues. The CDR3 nucleotides read TGCGCCAGCAGCTTGGGTCAGATCTATGGCTACACCTTC. Its protein is CASSLGQIYGYTF.

This clonotype was counted a few times. The CDR3 DNA follows: TGTGCCAGCAGTTTGTGGGGGAGCTCCTACAATGAGCAGTTCTTC. This sequence encodes CASSLWGSSYNEQFF. The chain uses TRBV12-3 or TRBV12-4 and TRBJ2-1, with D possibly being TRBD1 or TRBD2 (5 bases each). Trimming cost V 3 bases and J 0 bases, with 9 bases left between them. CDR3 size: 15 residues.

A word on this clonotype: A much larger clonotype is one base distant, so this may be a read error. This rearrangement joins TRBV9 to TRBJ1-2; no clear D gene. CDR3 length equals 12 residues. The germline gives CDR1 SGDLS, CDR2 YYNGEE. CDR3 in DNA: TGTGCCAGCAGCGTAGGGATCTATAGCTACACCTTC. Translated: CASSVGIYSYTF.

CDR3 DNA: TGTGCCAGTAAAAGAGGAAAAGGCTATGGCTACACCTTC. It codes for CASKRGKGYGYTF. The gene calls are TRBV19 and TRBJ1-2; D gene unclear. Germline CDR1 reads LNHDA; CDR2 reads SQIVND (reference sequence). V gave up 7 bases and J gave up 4 bases, with 13 bases separating them. The CDR3 contains 13 residues.